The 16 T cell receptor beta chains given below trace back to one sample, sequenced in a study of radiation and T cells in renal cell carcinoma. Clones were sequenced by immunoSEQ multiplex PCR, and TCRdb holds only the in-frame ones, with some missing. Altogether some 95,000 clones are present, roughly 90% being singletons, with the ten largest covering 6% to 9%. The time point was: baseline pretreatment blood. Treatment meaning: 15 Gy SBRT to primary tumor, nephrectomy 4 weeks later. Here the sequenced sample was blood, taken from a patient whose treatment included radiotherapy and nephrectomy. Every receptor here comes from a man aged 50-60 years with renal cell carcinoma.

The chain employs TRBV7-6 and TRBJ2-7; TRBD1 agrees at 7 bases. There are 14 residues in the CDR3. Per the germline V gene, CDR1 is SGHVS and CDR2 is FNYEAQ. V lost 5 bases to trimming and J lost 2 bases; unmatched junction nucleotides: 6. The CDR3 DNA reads TGTGCCAGCAGCCCCCGACAGGGAGCCTACGAGCAGTACTTC. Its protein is CASSPRQGAYEQYF.

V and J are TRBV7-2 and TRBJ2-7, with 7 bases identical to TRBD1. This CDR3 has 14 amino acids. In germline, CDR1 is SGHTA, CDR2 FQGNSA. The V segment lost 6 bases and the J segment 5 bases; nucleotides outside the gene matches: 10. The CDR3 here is CASRLQGQSDEQYF. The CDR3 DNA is TGTGCCAGCAGACTCCAGGGACAGTCAGACGAGCAGTACTTC.

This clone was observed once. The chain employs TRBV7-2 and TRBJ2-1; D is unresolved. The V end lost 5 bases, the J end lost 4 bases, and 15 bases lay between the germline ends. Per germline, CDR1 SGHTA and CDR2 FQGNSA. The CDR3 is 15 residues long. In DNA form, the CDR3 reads TGTGCCAGCAGCCCTGGCCAGAATATTTACAATGAGCAGTTCTTC. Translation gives CASSPGQNIYNEQFF.

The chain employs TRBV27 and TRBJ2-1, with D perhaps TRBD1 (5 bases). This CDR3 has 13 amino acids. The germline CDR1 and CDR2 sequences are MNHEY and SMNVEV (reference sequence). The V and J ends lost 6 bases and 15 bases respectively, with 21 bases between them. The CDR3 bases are TGTGCCAGCAGCTCGGACAACTCGCGGCTGCCGTTCTTC. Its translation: CASSSDNSRLPFF.

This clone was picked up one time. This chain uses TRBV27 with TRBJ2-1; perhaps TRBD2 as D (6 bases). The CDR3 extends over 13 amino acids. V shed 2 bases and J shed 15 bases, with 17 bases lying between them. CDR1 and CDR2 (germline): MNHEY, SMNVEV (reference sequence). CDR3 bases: TGTGCCAGCAGTTTAGGCCCACCGGGGGTTCGGTTCTTC. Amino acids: CASSLGPPGVRFF.

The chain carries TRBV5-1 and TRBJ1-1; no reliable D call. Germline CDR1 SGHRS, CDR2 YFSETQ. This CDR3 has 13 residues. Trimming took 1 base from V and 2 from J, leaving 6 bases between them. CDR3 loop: CASSLTLNTEAFF. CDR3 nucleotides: TGCGCCAGCAGCTTGACGCTAAACACTGAAGCTTTCTTT.

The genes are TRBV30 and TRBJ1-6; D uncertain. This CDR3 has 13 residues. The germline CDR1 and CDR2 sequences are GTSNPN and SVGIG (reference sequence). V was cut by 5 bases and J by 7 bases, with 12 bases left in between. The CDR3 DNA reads TGTGCCTGGGCCACAGTCTGGAATTCACCCCTCCACTTT. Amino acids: CAWATVWNSPLHF.

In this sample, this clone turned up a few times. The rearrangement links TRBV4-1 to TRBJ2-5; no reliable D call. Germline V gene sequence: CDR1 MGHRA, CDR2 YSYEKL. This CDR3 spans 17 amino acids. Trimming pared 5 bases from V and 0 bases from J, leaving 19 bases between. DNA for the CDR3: TGCGCCAGCAGCGCCCGCCCGCCGGAGCTAAACCAAGAGACCCAGTACTTC. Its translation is CASSARPPELNQETQYF.

CDR3 nucleotides: TGTGCCAGCAGCGTAGGAGCAGGGGGCGAGAATACTGAAGCTTTCTTT. This encodes CASSVGAGGENTEAFF. V and J are TRBV9 and TRBJ1-1; 8 bases align to TRBD1. Germline values: CDR1 SGDLS, CDR2 YYNGEE. CDR3 size: 16 residues. With V trimmed by 0 bases and J by 5 bases, 9 bases remained unmatched. Combining the CDR3 with reference TRBV9 and TRBJ1-1 gives the whole variable domain DSGVTQTPKHLITATGQRVTLRCSPRSGDLSVYWYQQSLDQGLQFLIQYYNGEERAKGNILERFSAQQFPDLHSELNLSSLELGDSALYFCASSVGAGGENTEAFFGQGTRLTVV.

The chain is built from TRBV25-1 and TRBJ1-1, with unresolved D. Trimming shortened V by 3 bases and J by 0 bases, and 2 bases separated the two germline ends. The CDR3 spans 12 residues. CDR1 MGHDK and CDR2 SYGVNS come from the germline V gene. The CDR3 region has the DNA TGTGCCAGCAGTGATGTGAACACTGAAGCTTTCTTT. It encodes CASSDVNTEAFF.

CDR3 coding DNA: TGCGCCAGCAGCCAGATCCTACAGGGCTATGGCTACACCTTC. Its protein is CASSQILQGYGYTF. The V and J genes are TRBV4-1 and TRBJ1-2, with a tentative D call TRBD1 (6 bases). This CDR3 spans 14 amino acids. The ends were cut back, 3 bases at V and 4 bases at J, with 12 bases in the middle. The V gene's germline CDR1 is MGHRA and CDR2 YSYEKL.

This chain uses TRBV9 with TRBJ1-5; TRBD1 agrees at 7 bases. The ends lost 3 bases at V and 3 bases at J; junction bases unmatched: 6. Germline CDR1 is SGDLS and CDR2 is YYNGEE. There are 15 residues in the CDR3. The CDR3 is CASSAAGGTNQPQHF. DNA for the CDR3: TGTGCCAGCAGCGCCGCAGGGGGTACCAATCAGCCCCAGCATTTT.

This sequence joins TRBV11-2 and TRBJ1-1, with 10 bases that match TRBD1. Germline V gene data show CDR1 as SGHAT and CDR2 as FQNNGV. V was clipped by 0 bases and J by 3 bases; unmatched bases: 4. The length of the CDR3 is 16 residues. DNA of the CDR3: TGTGCCAGCAGCTTAGACAGGACAGGGGGGTACACTGAAGCTTTCTTT. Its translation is CASSLDRTGGYTEAFF.

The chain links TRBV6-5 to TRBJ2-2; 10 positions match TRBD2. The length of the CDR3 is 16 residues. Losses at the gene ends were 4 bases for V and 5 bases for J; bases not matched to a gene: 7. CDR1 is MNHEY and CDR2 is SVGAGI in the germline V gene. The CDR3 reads CASSSKLAGWTGELFF. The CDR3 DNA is TGTGCCAGCAGTTCCAAACTAGCGGGATGGACCGGGGAGCTGTTTTTT.

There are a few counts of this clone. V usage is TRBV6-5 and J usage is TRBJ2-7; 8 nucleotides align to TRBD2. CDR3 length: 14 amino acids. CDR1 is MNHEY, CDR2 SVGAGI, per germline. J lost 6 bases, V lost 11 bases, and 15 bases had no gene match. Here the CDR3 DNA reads TGTGCCCCCGGCGGAGCGGGGGACCTAGGCGAGCAGTACTTC. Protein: CAPGGAGDLGEQYF.

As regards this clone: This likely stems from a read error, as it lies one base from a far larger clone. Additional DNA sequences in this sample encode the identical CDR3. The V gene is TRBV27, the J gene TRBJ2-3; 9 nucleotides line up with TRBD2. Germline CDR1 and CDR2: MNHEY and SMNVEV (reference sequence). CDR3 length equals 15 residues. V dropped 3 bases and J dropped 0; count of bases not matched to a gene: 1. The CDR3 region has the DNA TGTGCCAGCAGTTTTGCGGGGGGGAGCACAGATACGCAGTATTTT. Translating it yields CASSFAGGSTDTQYF.